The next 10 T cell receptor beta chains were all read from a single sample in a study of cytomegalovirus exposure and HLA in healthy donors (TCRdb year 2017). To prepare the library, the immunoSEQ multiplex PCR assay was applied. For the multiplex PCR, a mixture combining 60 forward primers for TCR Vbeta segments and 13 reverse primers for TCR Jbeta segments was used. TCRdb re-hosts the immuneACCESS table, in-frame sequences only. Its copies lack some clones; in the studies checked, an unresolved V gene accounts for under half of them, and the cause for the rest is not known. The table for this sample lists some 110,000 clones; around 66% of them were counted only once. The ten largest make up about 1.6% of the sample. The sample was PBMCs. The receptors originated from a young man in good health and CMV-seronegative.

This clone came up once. CDR3 sequence: CASRPGQLNTGELFF. The CDR3 nucleotides are TGTGCCAGTAGACCGGGACAGCTGAACACCGGGGAGCTGTTTTTT. The V call is TRBV19, the J call TRBJ2-2; 7 nucleotides line up with TRBD1. The CDR3 spans 15 residues. Germline V gives CDR1 LNHDA, CDR2 SQIVND (reference sequence). Losses at the gene ends were 6 bases for V and 1 base for J; bases not matched to a gene: 5.

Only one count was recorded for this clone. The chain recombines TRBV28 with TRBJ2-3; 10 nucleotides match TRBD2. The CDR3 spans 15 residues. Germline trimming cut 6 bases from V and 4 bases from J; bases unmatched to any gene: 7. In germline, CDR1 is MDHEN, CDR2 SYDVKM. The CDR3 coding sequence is TGTGCCAGCAGCCGAGCGGGAGGGCCCCCAGATACGCAGTATTTT. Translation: CASSRAGGPPDTQYF. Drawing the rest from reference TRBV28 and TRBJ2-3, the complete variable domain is DVKVTQSSRYLVKRTGEKVFLECVQDMDHENMFWYRQDPGLGLRLIYFSYDVKMKEKGDIPEGYSVSREKKERFSLILESASTNQTSMYLCASSRAGGPPDTQYFGPGTRLTVL.

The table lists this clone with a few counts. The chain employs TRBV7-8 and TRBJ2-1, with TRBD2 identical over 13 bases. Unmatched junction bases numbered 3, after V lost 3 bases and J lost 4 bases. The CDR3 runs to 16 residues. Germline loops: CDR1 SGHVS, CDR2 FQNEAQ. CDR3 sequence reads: CASSFPGLAGYNEQFF. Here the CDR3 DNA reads TGTGCCAGCAGCTTCCCGGGACTAGCGGGGTACAATGAGCAGTTCTTC.

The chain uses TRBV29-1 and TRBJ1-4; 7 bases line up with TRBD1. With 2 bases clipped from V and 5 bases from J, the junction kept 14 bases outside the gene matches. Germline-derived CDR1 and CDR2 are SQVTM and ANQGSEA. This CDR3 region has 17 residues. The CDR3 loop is CSVEKPNPGQKNEKLFF. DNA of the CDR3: TGCAGCGTTGAAAAACCAAACCCGGGACAGAAGAATGAAAAACTGTTTTTT.

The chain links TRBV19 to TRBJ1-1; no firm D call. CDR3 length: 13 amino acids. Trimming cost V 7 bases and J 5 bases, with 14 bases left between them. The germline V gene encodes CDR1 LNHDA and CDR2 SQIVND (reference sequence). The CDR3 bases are TGTGCCAGTAACGAACATTCGAGGACTGAAGCTTTCTTT. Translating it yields CASNEHSRTEAFF.

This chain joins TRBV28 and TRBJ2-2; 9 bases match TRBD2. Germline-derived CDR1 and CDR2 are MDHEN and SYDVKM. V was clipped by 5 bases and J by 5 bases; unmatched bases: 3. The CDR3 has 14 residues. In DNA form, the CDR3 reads TGTGCCAGCAGTGGACTAGCGAGGACCGGGGAGCTGTTTTTT. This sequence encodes CASSGLARTGELFF.

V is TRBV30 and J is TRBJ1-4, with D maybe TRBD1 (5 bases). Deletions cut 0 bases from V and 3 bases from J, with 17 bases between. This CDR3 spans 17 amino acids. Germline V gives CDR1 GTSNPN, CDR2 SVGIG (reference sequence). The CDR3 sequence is CAWSVAGRGAANEKLFF. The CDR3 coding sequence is TGTGCCTGGAGTGTGGCGGGGCGAGGGGCGGCTAATGAAAAACTGTTTTTT.

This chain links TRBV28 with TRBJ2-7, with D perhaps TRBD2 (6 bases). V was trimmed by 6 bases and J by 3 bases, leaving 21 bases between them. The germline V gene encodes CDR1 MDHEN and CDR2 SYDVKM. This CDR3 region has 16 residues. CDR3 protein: CASSPRGALHYYEQYF. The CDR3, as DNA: TGTGCCAGCAGCCCCCGCGGGGCGCTCCACTACTACGAGCAGTACTTC.

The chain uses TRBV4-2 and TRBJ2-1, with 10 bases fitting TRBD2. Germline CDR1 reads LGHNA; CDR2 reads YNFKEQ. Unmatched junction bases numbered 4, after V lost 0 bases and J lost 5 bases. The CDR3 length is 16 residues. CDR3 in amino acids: CASSQEGTSGNNEQFF. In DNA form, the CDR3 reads TGTGCCAGCAGCCAAGAAGGTACTAGCGGGAACAATGAGCAGTTCTTC.

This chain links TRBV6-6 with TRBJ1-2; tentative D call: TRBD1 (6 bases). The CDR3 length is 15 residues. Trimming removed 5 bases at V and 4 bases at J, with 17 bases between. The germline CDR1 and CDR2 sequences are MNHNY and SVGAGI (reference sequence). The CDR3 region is CASSTYGQLSYGYTF. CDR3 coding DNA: TGTGCCAGCAGTACTTACGGACAGCTGAGCTATGGCTACACCTTC.